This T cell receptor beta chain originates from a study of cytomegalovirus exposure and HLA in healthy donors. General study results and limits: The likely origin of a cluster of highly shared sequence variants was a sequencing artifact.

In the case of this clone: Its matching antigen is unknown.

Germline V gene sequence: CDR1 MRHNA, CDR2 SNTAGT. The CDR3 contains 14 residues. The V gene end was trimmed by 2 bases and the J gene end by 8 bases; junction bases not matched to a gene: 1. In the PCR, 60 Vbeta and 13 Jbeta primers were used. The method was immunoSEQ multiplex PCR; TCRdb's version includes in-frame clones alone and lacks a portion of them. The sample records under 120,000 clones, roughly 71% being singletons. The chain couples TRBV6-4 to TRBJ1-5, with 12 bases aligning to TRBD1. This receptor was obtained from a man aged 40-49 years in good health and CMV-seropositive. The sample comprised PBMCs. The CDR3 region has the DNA TGTGCCAGCAGTGACGGGACAGGGGGCGAGCCCCAGCATTTT. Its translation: CASSDGTGGEPQHF.